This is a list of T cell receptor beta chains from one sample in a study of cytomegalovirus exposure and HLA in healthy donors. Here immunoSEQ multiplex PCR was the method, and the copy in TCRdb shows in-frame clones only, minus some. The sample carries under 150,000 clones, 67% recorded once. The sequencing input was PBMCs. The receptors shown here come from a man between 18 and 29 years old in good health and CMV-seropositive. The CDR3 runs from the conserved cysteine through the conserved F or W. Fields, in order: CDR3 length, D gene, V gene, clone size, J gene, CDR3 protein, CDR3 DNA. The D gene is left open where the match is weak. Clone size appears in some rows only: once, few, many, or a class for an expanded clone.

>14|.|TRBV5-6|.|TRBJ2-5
CASSLGYRAETQYF
TGTGCCAGCAGCTTGGGTTACAGGGCAGAGACCCAGTACTTC
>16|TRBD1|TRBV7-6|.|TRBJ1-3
CASSLLTGGVGNTIYF
TGTGCCAGCAGCTTATTGACAGGGGGCGTCGGAAACACCATATATTTT
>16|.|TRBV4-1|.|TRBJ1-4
CASSLDFGATNEKLFF
TGCGCCAGCAGCCTAGACTTTGGAGCAACTAATGAAAAACTGTTTTTT
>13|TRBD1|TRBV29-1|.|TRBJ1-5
CSVRQGLNQPQHF
TGCAGCGTTCGACAGGGGTTAAATCAGCCCCAGCATTTT
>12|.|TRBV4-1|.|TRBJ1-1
CASSQDRVEAFF
TGCGCCAGCAGCCAAGACCGGGTTGAAGCTTTCTTT
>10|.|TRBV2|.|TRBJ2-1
CASSVVEQFF
TGTGCCAGCAGTGTAGTAGAGCAGTTCTTC
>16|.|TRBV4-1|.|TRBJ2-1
CASSPTDSPRYNEQFF
TGCGCCAGCAGCCCTACGGACAGTCCCCGCTACAATGAGCAGTTCTTC
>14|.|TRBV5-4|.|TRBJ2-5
CASSLKVRQETQYF
TGTGCCAGCAGCTTGAAGGTCAGGCAAGAGACCCAGTACTTC
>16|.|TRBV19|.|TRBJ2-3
CASSTRPFTRTDTQYF
TGTGCCAGTAGCACACGCCCATTCACACGCACAGATACGCAGTATTTT
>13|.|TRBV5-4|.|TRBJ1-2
CASSFDRNYGYTF
TGTGCCAGCAGCTTCGACAGGAACTATGGCTACACCTTC
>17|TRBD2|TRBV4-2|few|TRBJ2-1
CASSQAATSGGYNEQFF
TGTGCCAGCAGCCAAGCGGCTACTAGCGGGGGTTACAATGAGCAGTTCTTC
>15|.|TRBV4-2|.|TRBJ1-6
CASSPAQGKNSPLHF
TGTGCCAGCAGCCCTGCTCAGGGGAAAAATTCACCCCTCCACTTT
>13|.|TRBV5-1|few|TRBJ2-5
CASRGHIQETQYF
TGCGCCAGCAGGGGACACATACAAGAGACCCAGTACTTC
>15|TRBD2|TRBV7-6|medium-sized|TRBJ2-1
CASSLALAGSNEQFF
TGTGCCAGCAGCTTAGCCCTAGCGGGGAGCAATGAGCAGTTCTTC
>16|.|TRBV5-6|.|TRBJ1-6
CASSLLEPIYNSPLHF
TGTGCCAGCAGCTTGTTAGAACCAATCTATAATTCACCCCTCCACTTT
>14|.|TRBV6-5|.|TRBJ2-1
CASSSGRGGHEQFF
TGTGCCAGCAGTTCAGGGAGGGGGGGGCATGAGCAGTTCTTC
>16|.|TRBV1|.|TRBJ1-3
CTSSQDRGRSGNTIYF
TGCACCAGCAGCCAAGACAGGGGGCGTTCTGGAAACACCATATATTTT
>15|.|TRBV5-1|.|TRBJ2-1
CASSLGVSQYNEQFF
TGCGCCAGCAGCTTGGGGGTTAGCCAATACAATGAGCAGTTCTTC
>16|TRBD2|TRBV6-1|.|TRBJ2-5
CASSDLGLAGKETQYF
TGTGCCAGCAGTGACCTAGGACTAGCGGGGAAAGAGACCCAGTACTTC
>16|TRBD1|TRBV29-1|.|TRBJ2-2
CSVEGGQGGEAGELFF
TGCAGCGTTGAAGGGGGACAGGGAGGAGAGGCCGGGGAGCTGTTTTTT
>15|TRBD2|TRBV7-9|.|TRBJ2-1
CASRQRGGAYNEQFF
TGTGCCAGCAGGCAACGTGGGGGGGCCTACAATGAGCAGTTCTTC
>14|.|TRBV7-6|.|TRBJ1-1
CASSLARGDSEAFF
TGTGCCAGCAGCTTAGCAAGGGGCGATTCTGAAGCTTTCTTT
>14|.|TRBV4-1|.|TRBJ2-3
CVSSQLSGFSTQYF
TGCGTCAGCAGCCAACTCAGCGGGTTCAGTACGCAGTATTTT
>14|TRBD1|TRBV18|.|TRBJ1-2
CASSPDWDSYGYTF
TGTGCCAGCTCACCAGATTGGGACAGCTATGGCTACACCTTC
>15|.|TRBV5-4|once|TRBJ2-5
CASSTSRDKQETQYF
TGTGCCAGCAGTACCTCCCGGGACAAGCAAGAGACCCAGTACTTC
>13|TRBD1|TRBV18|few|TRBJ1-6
CASSPQGDSPLHF
TGTGCCAGCTCACCTCAGGGGGATTCACCCCTCCACTTT
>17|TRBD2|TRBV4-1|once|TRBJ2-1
CASSRHLPSGVYNEQFF
TGCGCCAGCAGCCGCCACCTTCCTAGCGGGGTTTACAATGAGCAGTTCTTC
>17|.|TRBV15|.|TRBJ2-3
CATSRDFEGGATDTQYF
TGTGCCACCAGCAGAGATTTCGAGGGGGGGGCCACAGATACGCAGTATTTT
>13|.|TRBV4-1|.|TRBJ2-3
CASSQVGTDTQYF
TGCGCCAGCAGCCAAGTCGGCACAGATACGCAGTATTTT
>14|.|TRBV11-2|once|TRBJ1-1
CASISPLMNTEAFF
TGTGCCAGCATTTCACCACTTATGAACACTGAAGCTTTCTTT
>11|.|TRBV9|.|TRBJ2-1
CASSTGHEQFF
TGTGCCAGCAGTACAGGGCATGAGCAGTTCTTC
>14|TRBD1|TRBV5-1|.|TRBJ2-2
CASRPSGGPGELFF
TGCGCCAGCCGGCCATCAGGGGGACCCGGGGAGCTGTTTTTT
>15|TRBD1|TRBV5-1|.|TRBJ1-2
CASSSEGQGRDGYTF
TGCGCCAGCAGCTCGGAGGGACAGGGGCGGGATGGCTACACCTTC
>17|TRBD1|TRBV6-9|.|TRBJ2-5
CASRPPPLLGQGGTQYF
TGTGCCAGCAGGCCTCCACCGCTTTTGGGACAGGGCGGGACCCAGTACTTC
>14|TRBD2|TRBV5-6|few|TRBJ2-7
CASSLEGPGGEQYF
TGTGCCAGCAGCTTGGAGGGACCGGGAGGGGAGCAGTACTTC
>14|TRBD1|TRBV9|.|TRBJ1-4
CASSVGTGYEKLFF
TGTGCCAGCAGCGTAGGGACAGGGTACGAAAAACTGTTTTTT
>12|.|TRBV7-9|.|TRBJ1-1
CASSLSGDEAFF
TGTGCCAGCAGCTTAAGCGGTGACGAAGCTTTCTTT
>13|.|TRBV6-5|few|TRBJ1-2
CASSYSTEYGYTF
TGTGCCAGCAGTTACTCGACAGAATATGGCTACACCTTC
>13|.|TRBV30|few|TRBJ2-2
CAWRGQNTGELFF
TGTGCCTGGAGGGGACAAAACACCGGGGAGCTGTTTTTT
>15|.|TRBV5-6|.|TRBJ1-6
CASSPTSSYNSPLHF
TGTGCCAGCAGCCCGACATCTTCCTATAATTCACCCCTCCACTTT
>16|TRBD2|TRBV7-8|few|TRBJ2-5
CASSILAGPKEETQYF
TGTGCCAGCAGCATTTTAGCGGGGCCCAAGGAGGAGACCCAGTACTTC
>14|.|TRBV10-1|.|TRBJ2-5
CASSDPAGQETQYF
TGCGCCAGCAGTGATCCGGCAGGGCAAGAGACCCAGTACTTC